This TCR beta chain was recovered during a study of T cell responses to AZD1222 COVID-19 vaccine. Sequencing was performed with immunoSEQ multiplex PCR; in TCRdb, only in-frame clones are kept and a portion is missing. The sample holds around 100,000 clones, roughly nine tenths seen once. The CDR3 is made up of 16 amino acids. V was trimmed by 2 bases and J by 0 bases, leaving 12 bases between them. Germline V gives CDR1 SGDLS, CDR2 YYNGEE. The sample here was peripheral blood, taken on day 0 of AZD1222 vaccination. The chain couples TRBV9 to TRBJ2-1; D is possibly TRBD2 (6 bases). The TCR originated in an adult in good health. The CDR3 region is CASSVLADNSYNEQFF. The CDR3 coding sequence is TGTGCCAGCAGCGTTTTAGCGGATAACTCCTACAATGAGCAGTTCTTC.